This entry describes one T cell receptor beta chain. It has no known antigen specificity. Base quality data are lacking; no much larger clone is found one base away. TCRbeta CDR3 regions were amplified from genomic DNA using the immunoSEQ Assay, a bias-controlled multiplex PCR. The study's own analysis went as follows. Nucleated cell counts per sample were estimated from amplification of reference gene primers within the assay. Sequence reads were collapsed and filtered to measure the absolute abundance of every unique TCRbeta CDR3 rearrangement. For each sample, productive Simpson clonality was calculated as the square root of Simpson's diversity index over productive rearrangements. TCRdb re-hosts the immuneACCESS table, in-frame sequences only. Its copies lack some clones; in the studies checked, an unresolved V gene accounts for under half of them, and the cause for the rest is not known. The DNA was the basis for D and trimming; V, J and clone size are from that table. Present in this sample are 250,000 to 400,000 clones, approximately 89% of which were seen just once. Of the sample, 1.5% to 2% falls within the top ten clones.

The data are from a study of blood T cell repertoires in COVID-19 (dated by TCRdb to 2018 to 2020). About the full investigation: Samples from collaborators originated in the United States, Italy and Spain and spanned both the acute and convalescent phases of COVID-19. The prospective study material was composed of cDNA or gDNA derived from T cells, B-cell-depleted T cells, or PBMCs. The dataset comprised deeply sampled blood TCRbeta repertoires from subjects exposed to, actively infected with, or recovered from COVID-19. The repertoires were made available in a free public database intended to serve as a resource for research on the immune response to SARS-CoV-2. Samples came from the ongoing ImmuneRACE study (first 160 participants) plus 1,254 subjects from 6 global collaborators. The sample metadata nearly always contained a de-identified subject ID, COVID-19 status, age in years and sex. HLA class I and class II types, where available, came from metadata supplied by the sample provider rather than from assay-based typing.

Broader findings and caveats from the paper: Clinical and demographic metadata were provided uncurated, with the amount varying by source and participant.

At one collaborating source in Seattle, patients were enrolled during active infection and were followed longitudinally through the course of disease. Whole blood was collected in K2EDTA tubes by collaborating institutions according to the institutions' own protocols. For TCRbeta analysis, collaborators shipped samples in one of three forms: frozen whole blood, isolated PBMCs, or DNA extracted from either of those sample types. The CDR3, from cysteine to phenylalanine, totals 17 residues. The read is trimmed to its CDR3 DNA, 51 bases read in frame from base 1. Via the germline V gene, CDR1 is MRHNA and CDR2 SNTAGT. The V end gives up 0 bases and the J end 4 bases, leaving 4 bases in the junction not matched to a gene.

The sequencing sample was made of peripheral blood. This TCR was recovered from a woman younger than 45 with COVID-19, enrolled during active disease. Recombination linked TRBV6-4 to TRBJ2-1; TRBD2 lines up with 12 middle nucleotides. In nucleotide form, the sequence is TGTGCCAGCAGTGACTCGGCTAGCGGGGGGGATTACAATGAGCAGTTCTTC. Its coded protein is CASSDSASGGDYNEQFF.